This T cell receptor (beta chain) appears in the sequencing data of a study of blood T cell repertoires in COVID-19. At the level of the study: Donors in the United States, Italy and Spain gave samples during acute or convalescent COVID-19.

V gave up 6 bases and J gave up 3 bases, with 17 bases separating them. Germline V gives CDR1 WSHSY, CDR2 SAAADI. The CDR3 runs 15 residues. Original analysis: Estimation of nucleated cell counts was performed using reference gene primer amplification. The data were produced by immunoSEQ multiplex PCR, yet TCRdb's version contains in-frame clones alone and is incomplete. D and trimming were read from the DNA, whereas the V and J calls and clone size are those reported in that table. The sample lists around 450,000 clones, roughly 90% occurring once. Cohort assignment relied on participant-reported clinical history.

The origin of this receptor is a woman aged 18-35 years who had recovered from COVID-19. The rearrangement links TRBV10-2 to TRBJ1-1; D is unclear. Material for sequencing was PBMCs or T cells enriched from blood (not recorded which). The CDR3 loop is CASSGQGGKYTEAFF. CDR3 nucleotide sequence: TGCGCCAGCAGCGGGCAAGGAGGAAAGTACACTGAAGCTTTCTTT.